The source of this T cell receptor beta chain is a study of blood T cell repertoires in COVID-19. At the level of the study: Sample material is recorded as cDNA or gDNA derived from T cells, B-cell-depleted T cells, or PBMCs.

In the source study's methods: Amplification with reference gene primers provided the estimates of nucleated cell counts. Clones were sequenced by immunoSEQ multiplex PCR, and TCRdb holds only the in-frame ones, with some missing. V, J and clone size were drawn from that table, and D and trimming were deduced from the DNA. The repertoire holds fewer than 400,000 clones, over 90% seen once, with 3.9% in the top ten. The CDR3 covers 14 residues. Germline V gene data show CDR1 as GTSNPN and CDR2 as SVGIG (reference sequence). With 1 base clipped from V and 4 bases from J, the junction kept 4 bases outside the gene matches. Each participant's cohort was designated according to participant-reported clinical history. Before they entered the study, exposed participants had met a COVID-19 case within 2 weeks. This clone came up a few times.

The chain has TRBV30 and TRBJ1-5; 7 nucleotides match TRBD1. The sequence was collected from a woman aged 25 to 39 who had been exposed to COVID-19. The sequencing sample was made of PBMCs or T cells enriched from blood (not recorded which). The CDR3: CAWSGGQRNQPQHF. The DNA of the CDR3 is TGTGCCTGGAGTGGGGGACAGAGGAATCAGCCCCAGCATTTT.